The 24 T cell receptor beta chains below come from one sample, sequenced in a study of T cells in tumors after PD-1 blockade. TCRdb keeps only in-frame clones here, not all; method: immunoSEQ multiplex PCR. Of 32,000 or so clones in the sample, around 80% were seen once. The source material was PBMCs, sampled before anti-PD-1 treatment. The source is a human donor with basal cell carcinoma.

CDR3 sequence: CASSQVGNYGYTF. The CDR3, as DNA: TGCGCCAGCAGCCAAGTCGGGAACTATGGCTACACCTTC. This chain uses TRBV4-3 with TRBJ1-2; D is ambiguous. CDR1 and CDR2 (germline): LGHNA, YSLEER. With 1 base removed from V and 2 bases from J, the gap between germline ends came to 5 bases. The CDR3 is made up of 13 amino acids.

The chain has TRBV7-2 and TRBJ2-2; 7 nucleotides agree with TRBD1. The V segment lost 4 bases and the J segment 4 bases; nucleotides outside the gene matches: 6. Per the germline V gene, CDR1 is SGHTA and CDR2 is FQGNSA. The CDR3 totals 15 residues. CDR3 DNA sequence: TGTGCCAGCAGCTCTCGACAGGGATTCACCGGGGAGCTGTTTTTT. Translating it yields CASSSRQGFTGELFF.

The rearrangement links TRBV11-3 to TRBJ2-2; 9 nucleotides align to TRBD1. CDR3 length: 17 residues. The germline gives CDR1 SGHNT, CDR2 YENEEA. Germline trimming cut 0 bases from V and 5 bases from J; bases unmatched to any gene: 7. The CDR3 sequence is CASSLDLQGARTGELFF. The CDR3 nucleotides are TGTGCCAGCAGCTTAGATCTACAGGGGGCTAGAACCGGGGAGCTGTTTTTT.

This chain links TRBV6-2 or TRBV6-3 with TRBJ1-5; 10 bases line up with TRBD1. Trimming took 6 bases from V and 0 from J; bases not matched to a gene: 11. CDR1 and CDR2 (germline): MNHEY, SVGEGT. CDR3 length: 18 amino acids. The CDR3 DNA reads TGTGCCAGCAGCCCCTCACCCGGGACAGGGGTTAGCAATCAGCCCCAGCATTTT. Residues: CASSPSPGTGVSNQPQHF.

This clone has only one observation. This chain uses TRBV29-1 with TRBJ2-1, with 11 bases identical to TRBD2. In germline, CDR1 is SQVTM, CDR2 ANQGSEA. The CDR3 has 15 residues. V lost 2 bases and J lost 3; bases outside the gene matches: 3. The CDR3 DNA reads as TGCAGCGTTGAAACCCTAGCGGGAGGCTACAATGAGCAGTTCTTC. Its protein product is CSVETLAGGYNEQFF.

The chain joins TRBV19 to TRBJ2-1; D may correspond to TRBD1 or TRBD2 (7 bases each). With 7 bases removed from V and 6 bases from J, the gap between germline ends came to 25 bases. Germline CDR1 reads LNHDA; CDR2 reads SQIVND (reference sequence). The CDR3 runs 17 residues. The CDR3 coding sequence is TGTGCCAGTACCATCACCCCAGGGGGAGGGGTATCCAATGAGCAGTTCTTC. Protein product: CASTITPGGGVSNEQFF.

There are a few counts of this clone. This chain links TRBV4-1 with TRBJ2-2, with no clear D. The length of the CDR3 is 15 residues. Germline-derived CDR1 and CDR2 are MGHRA and YSYEKL. V gave up 0 bases and J gave up 3 bases, with 8 bases separating them. CDR3 DNA: TGCGCCAGCAGCCAAGAGCAGGCCTACACCGGGGAGCTGTTTTTT. Encoded protein: CASSQEQAYTGELFF.

This sequence joins TRBV2 and TRBJ1-1; D ambiguous. The CDR3 extends over 10 amino acids. CDR1 and CDR2 from the germline V gene are SNHLY and FYNNEI. The V end lost 8 bases, the J end lost 4 bases, and 5 bases lay between the germline ends. CDR3: CASSGTEAFF. The CDR3 nucleotides read TGTGCCAGCTCCGGCACTGAAGCTTTCTTT. Based on the CDR3 plus reference TRBV2 and TRBJ1-1, the full variable domain is EPEVTQTPSHQVTQMGQEVILRCVPISNHLYFYWYRQILGQKVEFLVSFYNNEISEKSEIFDDQFSVERPDGSNFTLKIRSTKLEDSAMYFCASSGTEAFFGQGTRLTVV.

Written as DNA, the CDR3 is TGTGCCAGTAGTAATCAGGAGGGGGCCAACATTCAGTACTTC. It specifies CASSNQEGANIQYF. This sequence joins TRBV19 and TRBJ2-4; D may be TRBD1 (7 bases). The germline CDR1 and CDR2 sequences are LNHDA and SQIVND (reference sequence). The V end was cut by 4 bases, the J end by 7 bases, with 14 bases between. This CDR3 contains 14 residues.

The V gene is TRBV7-6, the J gene TRBJ1-5; no clear D. The V gene's germline CDR1 is SGHVS and CDR2 FNYEAQ. This CDR3 region has 15 residues. V lost 3 bases and J 3 bases, leaving 12 bases between the germline ends. The CDR3: CASSFGSGVNQPQHF. The DNA of the CDR3 is TGTGCCAGCAGCTTTGGTAGCGGAGTCAATCAGCCCCAGCATTTT. The complete variable domain, with remaining parts taken from reference TRBV7-6 and TRBJ1-5, reads GAGVSQSPRYKVTKRGQDVALRCDPISGHVSLYWYRQALGQGPEFLTYFNYEAQQDKSGLPNDRFSAERPEGSISTLTIQRTEQRDSAMYRCASSFGSGVNQPQHFGDGTRLSIL.

This clone appeared once. The rearrangement links TRBV29-1 to TRBJ2-3; D may correspond to TRBD1 or TRBD2 (5 bases each). The CDR3 runs to 15 residues. Germline loops: CDR1 SQVTM, CDR2 ANQGSEA. Trimming took off 5 bases at V and 0 bases at J, with 15 bases between the two ends. The CDR3 sequence: CSVTGTLDSTDTQYF. The CDR3 nucleotides are TGCAGCGTTACCGGGACGTTGGATAGCACAGATACGCAGTATTTT.

The chain employs TRBV7-9 and TRBJ2-5; a possible D gene is TRBD1 (5 bases). The CDR3 has 13 residues. Germline CDR1 is SEHNR and CDR2 is FQNEAQ (reference sequence). V was trimmed by 5 bases and J by 3 bases, leaving 10 bases between them. The CDR3 DNA reads TGTGCCAGCAGCCCACGCAGGGAAGAGACCCAGTACTTC. Amino acid sequence: CASSPRREETQYF.

Note on this clone: The germline gene is not matched at one end of the junction; a read error may be the cause. V and J are TRBV6-5 and TRBJ1-1; 9 bases match TRBD1. The CDR3 sequence is 13 residues long. Germline V gene sequence: CDR1 MNHEY, CDR2 SVGAGI. CDR3 residues: CASSQYQGTGILF. The CDR3 DNA sequence: TGTGCCAGCAGCCAGTACCAAGGGACAGGGATACTCTTT.

In nucleotides, the CDR3 is TGTGCCAGCAGCTTCAGGGGGGACACCGGGGAGCTGTTTTTT. Protein: CASSFRGDTGELFF. This chain uses TRBV7-3 with TRBJ2-2; D perhaps matches TRBD1 (7 bases). The CDR3 has 14 residues. V lost 3 bases and J lost 3, with 8 bases in between. The V gene's germline CDR1 is SGHTA and CDR2 FQGTGA.

The chain joins TRBV7-2 to TRBJ1-1; D gene ambiguous. Deletions cut 4 bases from V and 5 bases from J, with 20 bases between. CDR3 size: 16 residues. Germline V lookup: CDR1 SGHTA, CDR2 FQGNSA. The CDR3 coding sequence is TGTGCCAGCAGCTCTGGACGGATCCCCAGGAGGACTGAAGCTTTCTTT. It specifies CASSSGRIPRRTEAFF.

The genes are TRBV10-3 and TRBJ1-2, with D possibly being TRBD1 (5 bases). Per the germline V gene, CDR1 is ENHRY and CDR2 is SYGVKD. Deletions cut 11 bases from V and 8 bases from J, with 21 bases between. The length of the CDR3 is 13 residues. CDR3 region: CASNPGPTEGYTF. CDR3 sequence (DNA): TGTGCCTCCAATCCGGGACCGACGGAAGGCTACACCTTC.

The V and J genes are TRBV30 and TRBJ1-4; D is ambiguous. Trimming took 1 base from V and 11 from J, leaving 8 bases between them. This CDR3 is built from 11 residues. CDR1 GTSNPN and CDR2 SVGIG come from the germline V gene (reference sequence). The DNA for the CDR3 is TGTGCCTGGAGTGGTGCGGGGAAACTGTTTTTT. Residues: CAWSGAGKLFF.

V is TRBV6-2 or TRBV6-3 and J is TRBJ2-7, with a weak D call TRBD2 (6 bases). The CDR3 totals 19 residues. Germline lookup yields CDR1 MNHEY and CDR2 SVGEGT. Trimming stripped 5 bases from V and 3 bases from J, with 29 bases between. CDR3 sequence (DNA): TGTGCCAGCAGTACCCCCCTCTTCGTTACTGGGGGGATTCACTACGAGCAGTACTTC. This gives the protein CASSTPLFVTGGIHYEQYF.

The rearrangement links TRBV7-2 to TRBJ2-7; 9 nucleotides align to TRBD2. V lost 5 bases to trimming and J lost 8 bases; unmatched junction nucleotides: 13. CDR3 length equals 15 residues. Germline V lookup: CDR1 SGHTA, CDR2 FQGNSA. The CDR3 DNA sequence: TGTGCCAGCAGCCCCGCCCTTGGGGCGGGGGGGAAGCAGTACTTC. Translating gives CASSPALGAGGKQYF.

The J gene is TRBJ2-7, the V gene TRBV6-2 or TRBV6-3; D might be TRBD1 (5 bases). Germline CDR1 MNHEY, CDR2 SVGEGT. This CDR3 is 13 amino acids long. Trimming left V 4 bases short and J 2 bases short, with 9 bases between. The CDR3 bases are TGTGCCAGCAGTTTGGACACGACCTACGAGCAGTACTTC. This gives the protein CASSLDTTYEQYF.

The chain uses TRBV7-9 and TRBJ1-5; possible D gene TRBD1, 5 bases. Germline CDR1 SEHNR, CDR2 FQNEAQ (reference sequence). The CDR3 totals 15 residues. V dropped 4 bases and J dropped 1 base, with 11 bases sitting between them. The CDR3 loop is CASSSTGGSNQPQHF. The CDR3 bases are TGTGCCAGCAGCTCCACGGGGGGAAGCAATCAGCCCCAGCATTTT.

This chain links TRBV24-1 with TRBJ1-2; D uncertain. Germline loops: CDR1 KGHDR, CDR2 SFDVKD. The CDR3 extends over 14 amino acids. V shed 3 bases and J shed 0 bases, with 7 bases lying between them. For the CDR3, the DNA is TGTGCCACCAGTGATCCTCGCGCTAACTATGGCTACACCTTC. This sequence encodes CATSDPRANYGYTF.

Only one count was recorded for this clone. This chain uses TRBV24-1 with TRBJ2-7; D is ambiguous. Trimming removed 7 bases from V and 5 bases from J, with 11 bases in between. Germline V CDR1 and CDR2: KGHDR, SFDVKD. The CDR3 sequence is 12 residues long. This chain's CDR3 is CATSKGRNEQYF. The CDR3 region has the DNA TGTGCCACCAGCAAAGGTAGGAACGAGCAGTACTTC.

Concerning this clone: The sample has other DNA sequences that encode this CDR3 too. V gene TRBV6-5 combines with J gene TRBJ1-5, with a weak D call TRBD1 (6 bases). Germline assignment: CDR1 MNHEY and CDR2 SVGAGI. The length of the CDR3 is 13 residues. Trimming shortened V by 8 bases and J by 0 bases, and 8 bases separated the two germline ends. The CDR3 nucleotides read TGTGCCAGCCGGGGGCCTAGCAATCAGCCCCAGCATTTT. Encoded protein: CASRGPSNQPQHF.